The source of this TCR beta chain is a study of T cell responses to AZD1222 COVID-19 vaccine (dated by TCRdb to the early 2020s). For context, the study as a whole: AZD1222 recipients with second doses at about 4 weeks or about 12 weeks were pooled, because spike-specific TCR depth and breadth did not differ between schedules. Enrollment into the trials was organized by age into subgroups of 18-55, 56-69 and 70-plus years, and those subgroups contained roughly 140, 27 and 60 TCR-sequenced participants, respectively. TCR sequencing was performed for 230 to 250 trial participants, of whom 200 to 220 were given two doses of AZD1222 and around 26 were given two doses of MenACWY control vaccine.

This clone came up a few times. The antigen it binds to is not known. Base qualities were left out, and no much larger clone turns up one base away. The CDR3 regions of human TCRbeta chains were analyzed by immunosequencing. The original methods were these. TCRs in the repertoires were matched against a reference library of SARS-CoV-2-specific TCRs that had been generated with the MIRA antigen-specificity platform. Breadth meant the fraction of unique TCRs that were SARS-CoV-2-associated, whereas depth meant the fraction of total T cells that were SARS-CoV-2-associated. Using the MIRA data, every spike-specific TCR was mapped to the spike region that the TCR reacted to and assigned to either a CD4 or a CD8 class. Log10-transformed breadth and depth values were compared by one-way ANOVA with Sidak's multiple comparisons tests. Here the immuneACCESS table is served through TCRdb, limited to in-frame sequences with V and J called. Missing clones are a known gap in these copies; in checked studies unresolved V genes cover under half, and the rest lacks a known reason. That table furnishes V, J and clone size, whereas the DNA furnished D and trimming. The sample yields tens of thousands of clones; roughly 80% were counted once. The top ten clones comprise about 10% of the sample.

In light of the paper, this sample's time point label describes: baseline before first vaccination. Vaccinee samples were obtained from the UK trials COV001 and COV002, which included a single-blind randomized controlled phase 2/3 trial of AZD1222 (ChAdOx1 nCoV-19) in healthy adults. For TCRbeta chain sequencing, PBMC samples from trial participants were taken at day 0 and at day 28 after the second dose. Points the paper makes about the study in general: CD4 TCRs associated with the vaccine covered the entire spike protein, and the dominant responses were in regions 160-218 and 743-854. Reportedly, close to half of the unique spike-specific TCRs recognized epitopes lying outside the regions that are mutated in the B.1.351 and B.1.1.7 variants. Because no day 14 peak-response samples were available, repertoires were characterized only after the peak T cell response. Spike-specific TCR breadth and depth rose significantly after two AZD1222 doses compared with day 0 and with MenACWY recipients. Participants were mostly white British and included more females than males, and it was suggested by the authors that clonal diversity may have been underestimated. Only six AZD1222 recipients were SARS-CoV-2 seropositive at baseline, limiting conclusions about previously exposed vaccinees. The 56-69-year group was small, and its depth increase did not reach significance, likely because of low power.

The germline V gene (reference sequence) provides CDR1 SEHNR and CDR2 FQNEAQ. A distance of 8 bases separates the germline ends of V and J, which lose 3 bases and 2 bases respectively. From the cysteine up to the phenylalanine, the CDR3 has a length of 13 residues. Solely the CDR3 DNA is kept, with 39 bases framed from the first base. Sequencing used peripheral blood, obtained on day 0 of AZD1222 vaccination. This TCR came from an adult in good health. In this chain, TRBV7-9 is recombined with TRBJ2-7, with the D gene uncertain. The sequenced DNA is TGTGCCAGCAGCTTCTTCGGCCCCTACGAGCAGTACTTC. Its translation is CASSFFGPYEQYF.